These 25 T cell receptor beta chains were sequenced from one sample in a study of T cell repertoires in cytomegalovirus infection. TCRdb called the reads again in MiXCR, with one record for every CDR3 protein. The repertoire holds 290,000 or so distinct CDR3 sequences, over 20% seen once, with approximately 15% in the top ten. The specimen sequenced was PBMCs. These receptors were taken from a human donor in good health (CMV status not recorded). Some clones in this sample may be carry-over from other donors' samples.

The CDR3 reads CATSDQRGLRNEQFF. Written as DNA, the CDR3 is TGTGCCACCAGTGATCAGAGGGGGCTAAGGAATGAGCAGTTCTTC. This rearrangement joins TRBV24-1 to TRBJ2-1; 7 positions match TRBD1. Germline V gives CDR1 KGHDR, CDR2 SFDVKD. This CDR3 is 15 amino acids long. V trimming: 3 bases; J trimming: 7 bases; junction bases outside the gene matches: 8.

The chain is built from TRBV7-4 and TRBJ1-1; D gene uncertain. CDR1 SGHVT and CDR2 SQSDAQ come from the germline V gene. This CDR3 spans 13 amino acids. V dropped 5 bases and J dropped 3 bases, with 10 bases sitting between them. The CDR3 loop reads CASSHKGYTEAFF. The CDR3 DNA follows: TGTGCCAGCAGCCACAAGGGTTACACTGAAGCTTTCTTT.

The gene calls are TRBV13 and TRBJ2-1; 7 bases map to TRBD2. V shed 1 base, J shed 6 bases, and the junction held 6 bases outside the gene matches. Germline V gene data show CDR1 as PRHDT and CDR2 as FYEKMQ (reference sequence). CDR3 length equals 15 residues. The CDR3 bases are TGTGCCAGCAGCTTAGTCGGGGGAGGGTTCAATGAGCAGTTCTTC. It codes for CASSLVGGGFNEQFF.

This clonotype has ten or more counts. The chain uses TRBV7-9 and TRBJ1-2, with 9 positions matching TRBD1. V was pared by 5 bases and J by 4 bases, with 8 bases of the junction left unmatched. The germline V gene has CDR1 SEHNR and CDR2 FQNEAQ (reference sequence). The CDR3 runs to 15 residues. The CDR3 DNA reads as TGTGCCAGCAGCCTCCGCCGGGACAGGGCCTATGGCTACACCTTC. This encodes CASSLRRDRAYGYTF.

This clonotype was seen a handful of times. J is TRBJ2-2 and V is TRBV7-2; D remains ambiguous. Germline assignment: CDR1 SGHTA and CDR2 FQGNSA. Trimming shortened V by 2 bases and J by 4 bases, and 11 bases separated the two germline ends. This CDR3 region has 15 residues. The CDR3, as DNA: TGTGCCAGCAGCTTACGAGGATATATCACCGGGGAGCTGTTTTTT. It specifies CASSLRGYITGELFF.

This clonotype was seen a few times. The CDR3 here is CASTARTSGLNEQFF. CDR3 DNA sequence: TGCGCCAGCACCGCTCGGACTAGCGGACTCAATGAGCAGTTCTTC. This rearrangement joins TRBV4-3 to TRBJ2-1; 10 bases map to TRBD2. CDR3 length: 15 amino acids. CDR1 is LGHNA, CDR2 YSLEER, per germline. The ends lost 7 bases at V and 6 bases at J; junction bases unmatched: 9.

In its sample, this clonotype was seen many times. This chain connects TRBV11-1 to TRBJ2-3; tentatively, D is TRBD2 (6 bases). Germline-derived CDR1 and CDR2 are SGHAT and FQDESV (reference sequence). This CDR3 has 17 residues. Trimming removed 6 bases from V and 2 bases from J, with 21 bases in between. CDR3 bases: TGTGCCAGCAGACAGAGGCTGAGTAGCGGATTCACAGATACGCAGTATTTT. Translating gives CASRQRLSSGFTDTQYF.

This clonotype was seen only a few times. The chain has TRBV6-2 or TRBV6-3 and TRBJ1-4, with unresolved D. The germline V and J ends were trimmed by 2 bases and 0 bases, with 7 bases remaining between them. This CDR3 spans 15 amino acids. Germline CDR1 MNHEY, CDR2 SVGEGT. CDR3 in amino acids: CASSYRDATNEKLFF. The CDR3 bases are TGTGCCAGCAGTTACCGGGATGCAACTAATGAAAAACTGTTTTTT.

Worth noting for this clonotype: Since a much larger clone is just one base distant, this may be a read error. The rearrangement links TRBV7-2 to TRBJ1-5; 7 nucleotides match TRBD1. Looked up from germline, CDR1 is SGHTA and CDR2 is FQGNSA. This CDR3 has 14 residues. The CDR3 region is CAISPRTGHQPQHF. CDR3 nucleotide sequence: TGTGCCATCAGCCCCAGGACAGGTCATCAGCCCCAGCATTTT.

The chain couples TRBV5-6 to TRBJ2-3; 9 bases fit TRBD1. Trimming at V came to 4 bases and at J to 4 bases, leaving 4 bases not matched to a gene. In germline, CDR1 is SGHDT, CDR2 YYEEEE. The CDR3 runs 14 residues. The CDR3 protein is CASSPGQGPDTQYF. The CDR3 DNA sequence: TGTGCCAGCAGCCCAGGACAGGGGCCAGATACGCAGTATTTT.

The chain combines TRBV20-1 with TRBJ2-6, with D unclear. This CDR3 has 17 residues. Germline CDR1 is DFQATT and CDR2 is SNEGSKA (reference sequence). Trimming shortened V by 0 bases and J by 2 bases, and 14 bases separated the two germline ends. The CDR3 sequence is CSARDPRRTAGANVLTF. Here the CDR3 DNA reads TGCAGTGCTAGAGATCCCCGAAGAACCGCTGGGGCCAACGTCCTGACTTTC.

The CDR3 DNA reads TGTGCCAGCAGTGAAGGGAGGGGCAATCAGCCCCAGCATTTT. Translation: CASSEGRGNQPQHF. The chain is built from TRBV2 and TRBJ1-5; D is unresolved. The length of the CDR3 is 14 residues. Trimming took off 1 base at V and 2 bases at J, with 6 bases between the two ends. Germline CDR1 and CDR2: SNHLY and FYNNEI.

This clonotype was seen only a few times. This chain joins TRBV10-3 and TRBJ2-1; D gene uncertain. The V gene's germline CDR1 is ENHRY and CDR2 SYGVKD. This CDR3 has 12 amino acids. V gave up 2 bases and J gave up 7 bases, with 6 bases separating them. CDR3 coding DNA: TGTGCCATCAGTGAGCGTGGAAATGAGCAGTTCTTC. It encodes CAISERGNEQFF.

CDR3 DNA: TGTGCCAGCAGCTTGGCGGACAACTTACTACGGACGATCTACGAGCAGTACTTC. This gives the protein CASSLADNLLRTIYEQYF. The genes are TRBV7-9 and TRBJ2-7; tentative D call: TRBD1 (5 bases). Deletions cut 3 bases from V and 3 bases from J, with 24 bases between. This CDR3 comprises 18 residues. Looked up from germline, CDR1 is SEHNR and CDR2 is FQNEAQ (reference sequence).

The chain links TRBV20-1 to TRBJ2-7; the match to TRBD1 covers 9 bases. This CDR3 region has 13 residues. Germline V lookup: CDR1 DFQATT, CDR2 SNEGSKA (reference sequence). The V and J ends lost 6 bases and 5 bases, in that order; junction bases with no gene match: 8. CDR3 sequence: CSAVPGQGNEQYF. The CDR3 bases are TGCAGTGCCGTACCGGGACAGGGAAACGAGCAGTACTTC.

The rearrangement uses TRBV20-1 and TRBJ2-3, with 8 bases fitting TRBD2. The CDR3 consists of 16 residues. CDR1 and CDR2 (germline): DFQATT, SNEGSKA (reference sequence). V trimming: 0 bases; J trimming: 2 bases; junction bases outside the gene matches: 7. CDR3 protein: CSARDRRLAFTDTQYF. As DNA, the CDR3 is TGCAGTGCTAGAGATAGGAGACTAGCGTTCACAGATACGCAGTATTTT.

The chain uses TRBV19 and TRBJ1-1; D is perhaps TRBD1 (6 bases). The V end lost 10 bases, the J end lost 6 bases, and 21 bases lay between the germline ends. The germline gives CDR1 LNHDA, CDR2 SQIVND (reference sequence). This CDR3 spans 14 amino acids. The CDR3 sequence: CATNDRLGVAEAFF. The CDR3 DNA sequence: TGTGCCACCAACGACAGGTTGGGGGTAGCTGAAGCTTTCTTT.

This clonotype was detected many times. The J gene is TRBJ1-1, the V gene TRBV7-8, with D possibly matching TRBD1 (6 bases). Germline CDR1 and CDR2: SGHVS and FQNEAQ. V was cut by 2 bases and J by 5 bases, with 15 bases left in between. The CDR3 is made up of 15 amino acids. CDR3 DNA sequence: TGTGCCAGCAGCTTAACCGGCAGGGGAAGGACTGAAGCTTTCTTT. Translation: CASSLTGRGRTEAFF.

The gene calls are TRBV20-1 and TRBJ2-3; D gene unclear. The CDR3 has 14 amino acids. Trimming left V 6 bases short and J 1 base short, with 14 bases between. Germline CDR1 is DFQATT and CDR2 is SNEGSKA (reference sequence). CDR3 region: CSAETQTGTDTQYF. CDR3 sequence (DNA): TGCAGTGCCGAAACCCAGACTGGCACAGATACGCAGTATTTT.

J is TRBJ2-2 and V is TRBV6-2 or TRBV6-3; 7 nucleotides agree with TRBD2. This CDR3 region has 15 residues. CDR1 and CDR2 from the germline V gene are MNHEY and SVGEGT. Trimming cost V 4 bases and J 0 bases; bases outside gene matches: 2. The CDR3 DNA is TGTGCCAGCAGTTTGAGCGGGACGAACACCGGGGAGCTGTTTTTT. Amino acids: CASSLSGTNTGELFF.

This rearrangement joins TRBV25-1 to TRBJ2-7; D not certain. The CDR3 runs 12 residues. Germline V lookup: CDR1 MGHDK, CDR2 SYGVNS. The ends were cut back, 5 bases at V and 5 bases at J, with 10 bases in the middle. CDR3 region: CASSSVVNEQYF. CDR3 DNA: TGTGCCAGCAGTTCGGTCGTTAACGAGCAGTACTTC.

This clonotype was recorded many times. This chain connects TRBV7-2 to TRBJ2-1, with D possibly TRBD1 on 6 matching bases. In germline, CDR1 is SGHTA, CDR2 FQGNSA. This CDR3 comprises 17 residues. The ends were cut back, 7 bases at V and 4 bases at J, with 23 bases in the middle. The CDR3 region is CASTQRSQGSSYNEQFF. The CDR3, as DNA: TGTGCCAGCACCCAAAGGTCACAGGGTAGCTCTTACAATGAGCAGTTCTTC.

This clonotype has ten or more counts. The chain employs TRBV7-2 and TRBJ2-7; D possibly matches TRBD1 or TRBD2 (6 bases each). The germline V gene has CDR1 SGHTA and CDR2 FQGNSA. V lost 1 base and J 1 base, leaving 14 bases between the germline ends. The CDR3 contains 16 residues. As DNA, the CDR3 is TGTGCCAGCAGCTTAGTGGGGGGCCAGAGGTCCTACGAGCAGTACTTC. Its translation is CASSLVGGQRSYEQYF.

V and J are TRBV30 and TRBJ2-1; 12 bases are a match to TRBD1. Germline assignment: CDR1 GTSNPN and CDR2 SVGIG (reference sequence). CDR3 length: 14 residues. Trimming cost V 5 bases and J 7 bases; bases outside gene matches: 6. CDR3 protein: CAWAGTGGWNEQFF. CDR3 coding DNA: TGTGCCTGGGCCGGGACAGGGGGCTGGAATGAGCAGTTCTTC.

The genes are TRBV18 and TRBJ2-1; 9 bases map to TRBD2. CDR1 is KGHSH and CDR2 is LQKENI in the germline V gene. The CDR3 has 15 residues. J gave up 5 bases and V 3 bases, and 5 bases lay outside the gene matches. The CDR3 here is CASSPALAGNNEQFF. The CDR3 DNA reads TGTGCCAGCTCACCGGCGCTAGCGGGGAACAATGAGCAGTTCTTC.